This paragraph reports one T cell receptor beta chain. Together with a sample-barcoded 5' primer, a J-beta primer mix was included in a second PCR lasting roughly 7 to 11 cycles. TCRdb reprocessed the 5' RACE reads with MiXCR, giving one entry per CDR3 protein. Seen here are about 1.4 million distinct CDR3 sequences, 45% to 70% observed once, and the top ten hold roughly 7%. This record comes from a study of blood T cells in healthy people across ages. The CDR3 runs 17 residues. CDR1 is LGHNA, CDR2 YSLEER, per germline. The V gene end was trimmed by 5 bases and the J gene end by 2 bases; junction bases not matched to a gene: 12.

The V gene is TRBV4-3, the J gene TRBJ2-1; 7 bases map to TRBD2. The TCR sequence derives from a man younger than 30 in good health. The sample comprised blood. In DNA, the CDR3 is TGCGCCAGCAGCAAAGTGGGCCTAGCGGACACCTACAATGAGCAGTTCTTC. Its protein is CASSKVGLADTYNEQFF.